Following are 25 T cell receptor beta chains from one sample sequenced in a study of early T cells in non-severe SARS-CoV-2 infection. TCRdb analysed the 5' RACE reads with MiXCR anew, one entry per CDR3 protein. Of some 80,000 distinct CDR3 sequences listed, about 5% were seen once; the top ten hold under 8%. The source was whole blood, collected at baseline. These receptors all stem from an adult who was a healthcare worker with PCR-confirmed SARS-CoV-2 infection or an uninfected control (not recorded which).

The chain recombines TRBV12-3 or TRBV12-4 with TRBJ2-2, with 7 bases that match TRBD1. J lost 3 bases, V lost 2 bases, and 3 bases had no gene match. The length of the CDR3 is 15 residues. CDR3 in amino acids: CASSLRGQYTGELFF. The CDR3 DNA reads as TGTGCCAGCAGTTTACGGGGACAGTACACCGGGGAGCTGTTTTTT.

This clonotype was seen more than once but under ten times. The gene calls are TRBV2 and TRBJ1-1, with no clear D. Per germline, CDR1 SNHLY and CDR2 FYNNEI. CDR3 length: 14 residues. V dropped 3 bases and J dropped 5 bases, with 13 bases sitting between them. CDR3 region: CASSENPDRTEAFF. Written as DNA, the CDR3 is TGTGCCAGCAGTGAGAACCCGGACCGGACTGAAGCTTTCTTT.

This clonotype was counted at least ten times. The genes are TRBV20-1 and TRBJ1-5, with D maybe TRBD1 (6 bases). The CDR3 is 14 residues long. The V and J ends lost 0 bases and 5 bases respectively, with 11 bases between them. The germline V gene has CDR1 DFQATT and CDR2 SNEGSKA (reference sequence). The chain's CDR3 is CSARDDGGDQPQHF. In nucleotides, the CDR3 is TGCAGTGCTAGAGATGACGGGGGCGATCAGCCCCAGCATTTT.

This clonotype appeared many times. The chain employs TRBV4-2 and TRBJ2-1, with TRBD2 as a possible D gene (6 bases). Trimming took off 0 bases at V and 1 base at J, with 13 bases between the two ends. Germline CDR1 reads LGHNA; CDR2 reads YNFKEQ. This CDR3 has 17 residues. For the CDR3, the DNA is TGTGCCAGCAGCCAAGATCTTAGCGGATTTTCCTACAATGAGCAGTTCTTC. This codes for CASSQDLSGFSYNEQFF.

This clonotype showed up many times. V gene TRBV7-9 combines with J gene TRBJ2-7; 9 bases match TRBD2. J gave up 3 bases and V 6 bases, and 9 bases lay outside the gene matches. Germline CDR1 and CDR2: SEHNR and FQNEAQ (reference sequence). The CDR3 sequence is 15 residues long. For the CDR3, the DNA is TGTGCCAGCAGTCTAATCGCGGGAGGGCTCTACGAGCAGTACTTC. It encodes CASSLIAGGLYEQYF.

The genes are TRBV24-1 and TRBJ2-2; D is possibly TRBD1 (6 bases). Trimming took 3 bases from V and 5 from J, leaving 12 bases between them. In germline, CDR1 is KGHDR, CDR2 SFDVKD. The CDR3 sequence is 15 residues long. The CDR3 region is CATSDPGTPTGELFF. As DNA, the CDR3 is TGTGCCACCAGTGATCCCGGGACACCTACCGGGGAGCTGTTTTTT.

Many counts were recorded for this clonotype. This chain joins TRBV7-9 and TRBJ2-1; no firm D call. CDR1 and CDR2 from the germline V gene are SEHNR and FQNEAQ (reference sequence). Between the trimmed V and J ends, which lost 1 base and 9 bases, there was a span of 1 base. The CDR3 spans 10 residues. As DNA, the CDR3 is TGTGCCAGCAGCTTAGTTGAGCAGTTCTTC. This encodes CASSLVEQFF.

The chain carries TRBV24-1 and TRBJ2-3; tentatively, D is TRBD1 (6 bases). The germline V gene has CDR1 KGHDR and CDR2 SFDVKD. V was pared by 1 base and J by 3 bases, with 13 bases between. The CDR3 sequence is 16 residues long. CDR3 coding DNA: TGTGCCACCAGTGATTTAGGGGGAGTGAGGACAGATACGCAGTATTTT. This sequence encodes CATSDLGGVRTDTQYF.

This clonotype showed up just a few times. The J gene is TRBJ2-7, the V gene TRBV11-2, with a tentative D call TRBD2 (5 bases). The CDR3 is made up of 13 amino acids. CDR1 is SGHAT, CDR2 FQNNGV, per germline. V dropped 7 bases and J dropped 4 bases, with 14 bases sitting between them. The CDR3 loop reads CASKEVGSYEQYF. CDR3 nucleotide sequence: TGTGCCAGCAAGGAGGTGGGCAGTTACGAGCAGTACTTC.

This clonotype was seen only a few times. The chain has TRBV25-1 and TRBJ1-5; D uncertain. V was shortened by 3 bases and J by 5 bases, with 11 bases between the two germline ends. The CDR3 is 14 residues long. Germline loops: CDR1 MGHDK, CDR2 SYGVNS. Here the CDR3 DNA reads TGTGCCAGCAGTGAGCCAGGCCCCCATCAGCCCCAGCATTTT. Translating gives CASSEPGPHQPQHF.

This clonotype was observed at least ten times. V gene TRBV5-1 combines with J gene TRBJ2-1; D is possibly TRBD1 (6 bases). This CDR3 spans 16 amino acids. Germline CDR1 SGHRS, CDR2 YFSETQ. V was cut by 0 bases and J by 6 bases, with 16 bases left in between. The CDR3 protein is CASSLEGHPSGNEQFF. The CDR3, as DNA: TGCGCCAGCAGCTTGGAGGGACATCCCTCCGGCAATGAGCAGTTCTTC. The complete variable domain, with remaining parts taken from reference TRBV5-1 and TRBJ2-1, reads KAGVTQTPRYLIKTRGQQVTLSCSPISGHRSVSWYQQTPGQGLQFLFEYFSETQRNKGNFPGRFSGRQFSNSRSEMNVSTLELGDSALYLCASSLEGHPSGNEQFFGPGTRLTVL.

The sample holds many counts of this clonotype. Written as DNA, the CDR3 is TGCAGCGTTGGCGTGGGAAGCACAGATACGCAGTATTTT. It encodes CSVGVGSTDTQYF. The rearrangement uses TRBV29-1 and TRBJ2-3; D gene uncertain. Trimming removed 4 bases from V and 0 bases from J, with 8 bases in between. This CDR3 is built from 13 residues. Germline V CDR1 and CDR2: SQVTM, ANQGSEA.

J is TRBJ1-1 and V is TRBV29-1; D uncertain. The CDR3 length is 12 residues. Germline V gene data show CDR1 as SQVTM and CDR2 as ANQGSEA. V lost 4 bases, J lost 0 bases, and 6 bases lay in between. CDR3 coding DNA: TGCAGCGTTGGTGTCATGAACACTGAAGCTTTCTTT. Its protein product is CSVGVMNTEAFF.

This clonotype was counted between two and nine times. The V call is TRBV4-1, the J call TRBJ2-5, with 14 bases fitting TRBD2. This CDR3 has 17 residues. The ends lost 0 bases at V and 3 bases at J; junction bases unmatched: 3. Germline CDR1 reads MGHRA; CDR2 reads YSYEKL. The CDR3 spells CASSQESGLAGEETQYF. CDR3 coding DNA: TGCGCCAGCAGCCAAGAATCGGGACTAGCGGGAGAAGAGACCCAGTACTTC.

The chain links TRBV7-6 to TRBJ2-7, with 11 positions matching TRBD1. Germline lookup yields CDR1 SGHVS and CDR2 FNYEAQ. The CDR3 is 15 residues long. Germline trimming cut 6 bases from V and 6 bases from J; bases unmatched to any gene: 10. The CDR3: CASSFTGTGGSEQYF. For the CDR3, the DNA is TGTGCCAGCAGTTTCACCGGGACAGGGGGGAGCGAGCAGTACTTC.

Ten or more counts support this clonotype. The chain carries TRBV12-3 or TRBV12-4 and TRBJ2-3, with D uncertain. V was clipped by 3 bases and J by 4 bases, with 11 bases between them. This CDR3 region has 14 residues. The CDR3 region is CASSFRSRADTQYF. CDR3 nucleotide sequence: TGTGCCAGCAGTTTTCGGTCCCGGGCAGATACGCAGTATTTT.

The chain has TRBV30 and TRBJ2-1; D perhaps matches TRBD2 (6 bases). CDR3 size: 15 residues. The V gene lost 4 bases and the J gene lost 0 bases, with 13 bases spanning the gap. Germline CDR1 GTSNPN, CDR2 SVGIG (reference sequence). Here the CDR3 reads CAWTEGRDSYNEQFF. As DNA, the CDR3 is TGTGCCTGGACCGAGGGGCGGGACTCCTACAATGAGCAGTTCTTC.

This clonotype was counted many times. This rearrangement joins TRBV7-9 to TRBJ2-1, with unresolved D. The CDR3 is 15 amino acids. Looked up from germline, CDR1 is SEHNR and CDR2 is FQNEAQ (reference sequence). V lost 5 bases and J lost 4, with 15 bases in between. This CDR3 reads CASSLNPVEYNEQFF. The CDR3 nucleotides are TGTGCCAGCAGCCTCAACCCAGTGGAGTACAATGAGCAGTTCTTC.

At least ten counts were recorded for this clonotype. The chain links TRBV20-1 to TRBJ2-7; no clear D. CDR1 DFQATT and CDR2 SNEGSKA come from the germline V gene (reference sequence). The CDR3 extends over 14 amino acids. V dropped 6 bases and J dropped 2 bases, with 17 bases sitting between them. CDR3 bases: TGCAGTGCCCCTAATCCCAGGTTCACCTACGAGCAGTACTTC. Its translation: CSAPNPRFTYEQYF.

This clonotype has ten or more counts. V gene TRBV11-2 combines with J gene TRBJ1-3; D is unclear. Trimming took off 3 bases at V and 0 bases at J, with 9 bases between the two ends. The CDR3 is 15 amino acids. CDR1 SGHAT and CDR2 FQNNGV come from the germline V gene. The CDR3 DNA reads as TGTGCCAGCAGCTTCGACACGAACTCTGGAAACACCATATATTTT. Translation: CASSFDTNSGNTIYF.

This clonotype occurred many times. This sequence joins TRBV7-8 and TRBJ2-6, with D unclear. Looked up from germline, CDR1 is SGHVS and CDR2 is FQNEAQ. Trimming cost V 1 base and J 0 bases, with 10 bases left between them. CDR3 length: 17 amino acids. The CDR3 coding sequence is TGTGCCAGCAGCTTAGGGACGGTTGGCTCTGGGGCCAACGTCCTGACTTTC. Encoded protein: CASSLGTVGSGANVLTF.

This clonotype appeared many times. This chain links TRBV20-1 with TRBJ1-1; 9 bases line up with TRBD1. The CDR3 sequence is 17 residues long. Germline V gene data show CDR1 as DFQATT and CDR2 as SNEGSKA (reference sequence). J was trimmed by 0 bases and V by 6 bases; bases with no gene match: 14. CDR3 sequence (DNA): TGCAGTGCGCAACTCCGGGACAGGGAACTCATGAACACTGAAGCTTTCTTT. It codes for CSAQLRDRELMNTEAFF.

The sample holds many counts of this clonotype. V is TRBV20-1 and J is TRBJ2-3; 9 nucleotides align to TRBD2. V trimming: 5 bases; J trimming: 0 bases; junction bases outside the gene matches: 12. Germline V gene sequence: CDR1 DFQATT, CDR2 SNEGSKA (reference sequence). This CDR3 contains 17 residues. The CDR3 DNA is TGCAGTGCTTCTGCTCTGGGCGGGAGGGCAAGCACAGATACGCAGTATTTT. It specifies CSASALGGRASTDTQYF.

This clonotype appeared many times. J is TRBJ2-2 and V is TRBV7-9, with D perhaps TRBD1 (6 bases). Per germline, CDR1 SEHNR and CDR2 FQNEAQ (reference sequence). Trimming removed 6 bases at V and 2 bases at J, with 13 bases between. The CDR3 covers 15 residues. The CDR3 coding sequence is TGTGCCAGCAGACCTCCGGGACAAAACACCGGGGAGCTGTTTTTT. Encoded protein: CASRPPGQNTGELFF.

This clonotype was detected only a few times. The chain's CDR3 is CASLQGGGNIQYF. The CDR3, as DNA: TGTGCCAGCCTCCAGGGGGGGGGAAACATTCAGTACTTC. This chain links TRBV28 with TRBJ2-4; D might be TRBD1 or TRBD2, each matching 7 bases. Trimming removed 8 bases from V and 6 bases from J, with 14 bases in between. CDR3 length: 13 amino acids. CDR1 and CDR2 (germline): MDHEN, SYDVKM.